One and the same sample provided the 27 T cell receptor beta chains below, sequenced in a study of cytomegalovirus exposure and HLA in healthy donors. The PCR was carried out with 60 Vbeta primers and 13 Jbeta primers. Clones were sequenced by immunoSEQ multiplex PCR, and TCRdb holds only the in-frame ones, with some missing. The sample gives around 150,000 clones, over 60% of which show up once; around 3% is in the top ten. Sequencing used PBMCs. All receptors derive from a woman under 40 in good health and CMV-seropositive.

This clone was counted between two and nine times. V gene TRBV30 combines with J gene TRBJ1-5; D gene unclear. The germline V gene has CDR1 GTSNPN and CDR2 SVGIG (reference sequence). Trimming shortened V by 2 bases and J by 0 bases, and 5 bases separated the two germline ends. CDR3 length: 13 amino acids. The CDR3 DNA reads as TGTGCCTGGAGTCAGGATAGCAATCAGCCCCAGCATTTT. It yields the protein CAWSQDSNQPQHF.

This clone was found a few times. The CDR3 nucleotides read TGTGCCAGCAGTTACTCGAGCAGGGTAGACACTGAAGCTTTCTTT. Translating gives CASSYSSRVDTEAFF. V usage is TRBV6-5 and J usage is TRBJ1-1, with a weak D call TRBD1 (5 bases). Germline V gene lookup returns CDR1 MNHEY and CDR2 SVGAGI. The CDR3 is made up of 15 amino acids. The V gene lost 0 bases and the J gene lost 3 bases, with 11 bases spanning the gap.

A few counts support this clone. The chain uses TRBV15 and TRBJ2-7; D may be TRBD1 (5 bases). CDR1 is LNHNV and CDR2 is YYDKDF in the germline V gene (reference sequence). The CDR3 consists of 14 residues. The V end lost 3 bases, the J end lost 3 bases, and 12 bases lay between the germline ends. CDR3 in DNA: TGTGCCACCAGCAGGGAGCCTACAGGCTACGAGCAGTACTTC. Translating gives CATSREPTGYEQYF. Combining the CDR3 with reference TRBV15 and TRBJ2-7 gives the whole variable domain DAMVIQNPRYQVTQFGKPVTLSCSQTLNHNVMYWYQQKSSQAPKLLFHYYDKDFNNEADTPDNFQSRRPNTSFCFLDIRSPGLGDTAMYLCATSREPTGYEQYFGPGTRLTVT.

The J gene is TRBJ2-7, the V gene TRBV13, with 8 bases fitting TRBD1. The CDR3 covers 14 residues. Germline V gene data show CDR1 as PRHDT and CDR2 as FYEKMQ (reference sequence). J gave up 3 bases and V 4 bases, and 5 bases lay outside the gene matches. DNA for the CDR3: TGTGCCAGCAGCTCACGGACAGGGCACTACGAGCAGTACTTC. Translated, it gives CASSSRTGHYEQYF.

This chain connects TRBV10-2 to TRBJ2-5; 7 bases match TRBD1. The germline gives CDR1 WSHSY, CDR2 SAAADI. The V segment lost 6 bases and the J segment 5 bases; nucleotides outside the gene matches: 9. The CDR3 is 14 amino acids. The CDR3, as DNA: TGCGCCAGCAGGGACAGGTCAACGGTGGAGACCCAGTACTTC. Protein sequence: CASRDRSTVETQYF.

V gene TRBV21-1 combines with J gene TRBJ1-5; the table gives TRBD1 as D, unverified against the DNA. TRBV21-1 represents a pseudogene. CDR3 length equals 12 residues. This CDR3 reads CAKQGRDQPQHF. CDR3 nucleotide sequence: TGTGCCAAACAGGGAAGGGACCAGCCCCAGCATTTT.

The V gene is TRBV7-9, the J gene TRBJ1-1, with D hard to call. CDR1 and CDR2 from the germline V gene are SEHNR and FQNEAQ (reference sequence). The CDR3 contains 14 residues. V was pared by 1 base and J by 2 bases, with 8 bases between. The CDR3 DNA is TGTGCCAGCAGCTTAGGTGGCTTTAACACTGAAGCTTTCTTT. Residues: CASSLGGFNTEAFF. Based on the CDR3 plus reference TRBV7-9 and TRBJ1-1, the full variable domain is DTGVSQNPRHKITKRGQNVTFRCDPISEHNRLYWYRQTLGQGPEFLTYFQNEAQLEKSRLLSDRFSAERPKGSFSTLEIQRTEQGDSAMYLCASSLGGFNTEAFFGQGTRLTVV.

Turning to this clone: A junction boundary mismatches the germline segment, possibly from a read error. The V call is TRBV5-1, the J call TRBJ2-7; 7 positions match TRBD1. Germline V gene lookup returns CDR1 SGHRS and CDR2 YFSETQ. The CDR3 contains 11 residues. The CDR3 sequence is CASSSPTGFIF. The CDR3 bases are TGCGCCAGCAGCTCCCCGACAGGGTTCATCTTC.

This sequence joins TRBV18 and TRBJ1-6, with TRBD1 matching over 7 bases. CDR1 and CDR2 from the germline V gene are KGHSH and LQKENI. The junction had 12 bases not matched to a gene; V was cut back by 3 bases and J by 10 bases. The CDR3 has 16 amino acids. DNA of the CDR3: TGTGCCAGCTCACCGGATATGACAGGGCAGGGATCACCCCTCCACTTT. Encoded protein: CASSPDMTGQGSPLHF.

The chain joins TRBV6-1 to TRBJ1-5; D remains unclear. The germline V gene encodes CDR1 MNHNS and CDR2 SASEGT. Trimming removed 4 bases at V and 5 bases at J, with 12 bases between. This CDR3 is built from 14 residues. The CDR3 protein is CASSGNQRHQPQHF. CDR3 sequence (DNA): TGTGCCAGCAGTGGAAACCAGAGGCATCAGCCCCAGCATTTT.

This clone was seen a single time. The CDR3 spells CASSDPGLADNEQFF. CDR3 coding DNA: TGTGCCAGCAGTGATCCGGGACTAGCTGACAATGAGCAGTTCTTC. The chain is built from TRBV25-1 and TRBJ2-1; 9 bases agree with TRBD2. V shed 3 bases, J shed 5 bases, and the junction held 5 bases outside the gene matches. CDR1 MGHDK and CDR2 SYGVNS come from the germline V gene. The CDR3 totals 15 residues.

The chain has TRBV5-1 and TRBJ1-1; 9 bases are a match to TRBD1. In germline, CDR1 is SGHRS, CDR2 YFSETQ. The CDR3 covers 14 residues. The V gene end was trimmed by 3 bases and the J gene end by 2 bases; junction bases not matched to a gene: 2. The CDR3: CASSWGQGNTEAFF. Here the CDR3 DNA reads TGCGCCAGCAGCTGGGGACAGGGTAACACTGAAGCTTTCTTT.

This clone was found a few times. The chain links TRBV6-1 to TRBJ1-1; D is perhaps TRBD1 (6 bases). Trimming pared 6 bases from V and 3 bases from J, leaving 11 bases between. Germline lookup yields CDR1 MNHNS and CDR2 SASEGT. The length of the CDR3 is 13 residues. The CDR3 region is CASRPDSYTEAFF. The CDR3 nucleotides are TGTGCCAGCAGACCGGACAGTTACACTGAAGCTTTCTTT.

V is TRBV7-8 and J is TRBJ2-1; 10 nucleotides align to TRBD2. V trimming: 3 bases; J trimming: 4 bases; junction bases outside the gene matches: 6. The CDR3 loop spans 16 amino acids. Germline assignment: CDR1 SGHVS and CDR2 FQNEAQ. The DNA of the CDR3 is TGTGCCAGCAGCTTGCAAAGCGGGAGGGTTTACAATGAGCAGTTCTTC. It specifies CASSLQSGRVYNEQFF.

The CDR3 DNA reads as TGTGCCAGCAGTAAGACCGTGGGAGGGTACGAGCAGTACTTC. Translation: CASSKTVGGYEQYF. This sequence joins TRBV6-5 and TRBJ2-7; 7 bases line up with TRBD2. The CDR3 has 14 residues. CDR1 and CDR2 from the germline V gene are MNHEY and SVGAGI. Trimming at V came to 5 bases and at J to 4 bases, leaving 8 bases not matched to a gene.

This chain uses TRBV21-1 with TRBJ2-5; the table calls TRBD2, which could not be checked here. TRBV21-1 is annotated as a pseudogene. The CDR3 is 16 amino acids. The CDR3 loop reads CASSNRASPELETQYF. The CDR3 DNA is TGTGCCAGCAGCAATCGGGCTAGCCCTGAATTAGAGACCCAGTACTTC.

The rearrangement uses TRBV9 and TRBJ1-1, with TRBD1 matching 10 bases. This CDR3 region has 14 residues. Germline V gene sequence: CDR1 SGDLS, CDR2 YYNGEE. Unmatched junction bases numbered 5, after V lost 4 bases and J lost 5 bases. The DNA for the CDR3 is TGTGCCAGCAGCATTGGACAGGGGGTAACTGAAGCTTTCTTT. Its translation: CASSIGQGVTEAFF.

This clone showed up just a few times. V is TRBV7-9 and J is TRBJ2-3, with 9 positions matching TRBD2. After removal of 3 bases from V and 2 bases from J, the junction contained 6 bases not matched to a gene. The CDR3 is 16 amino acids. CDR1 is SEHNR, CDR2 FQNEAQ, per germline (reference sequence). For the CDR3, the DNA is TGTGCCAGCAGCTTCTTAGCGGGGGCCCTCACAGATACGCAGTATTTT. Protein: CASSFLAGALTDTQYF. Full variable domain (outside the CDR3, taken from reference TRBV7-9 and TRBJ2-3): DTGVSQNPRHKITKRGQNVTFRCDPISEHNRLYWYRQTLGQGPEFLTYFQNEAQLEKSRLLSDRFSAERPKGSFSTLEIQRTEQGDSAMYLCASSFLAGALTDTQYFGPGTRLTVL.

This clone was counted a single time. The chain has TRBV6-5 and TRBJ2-1; D perhaps matches TRBD2 (6 bases). Germline-derived CDR1 and CDR2 are MNHEY and SVGAGI. The CDR3 has 14 amino acids. V was clipped by 6 bases and J by 8 bases, with 17 bases between them. CDR3 sequence reads: CASRQPTSTHEQFF. The CDR3, as DNA: TGTGCCAGCAGACAACCGACTAGTACCCATGAGCAGTTCTTC.

This clone has just a few counts. The rearrangement uses TRBV6-5 and TRBJ2-7; no definite D call. This CDR3 contains 14 residues. Trimming pared 6 bases from V and 5 bases from J, leaving 17 bases between. Germline V gene lookup returns CDR1 MNHEY and CDR2 SVGAGI. The CDR3 sequence is CASSAELRRHEQYF. CDR3 nucleotide sequence: TGTGCCAGCAGCGCGGAACTCCGGCGACACGAGCAGTACTTC.

The chain uses TRBV7-8 and TRBJ2-2; D gene unclear. There are 14 residues in the CDR3. Per the germline V gene, CDR1 is SGHVS and CDR2 is FQNEAQ. V was pared by 7 bases and J by 3 bases, with 12 bases between. The CDR3 loop is CASTRILDTGELFF. CDR3 nucleotides: TGTGCCAGCACGAGGATCCTCGACACCGGGGAGCTGTTTTTT. The variable domain in full, with the rest retrieved from reference TRBV7-8 and TRBJ2-2, is GAGVSQSPRYKVAKRGQDVALRCDPISGHVSLFWYQQALGQGPEFLTYFQNEAQLDKSGLPSDRFFAERPEGSVSTLKIQRTQQEDSAVYLCASTRILDTGELFFGEGSRLTVL.

The V call is TRBV10-3, the J call TRBJ2-1; 9 nucleotides align to TRBD1. The J segment lost 7 bases and the V segment lost 4 bases, leaving 11 bases of the junction unmatched. CDR3 size: 16 residues. From germline, CDR1 is ENHRY and CDR2 SYGVKD. The CDR3 nucleotides read TGTGCCATCAGTGGGGGGGACAGGGTTCACACGAATGAGCAGTTCTTC. Its protein product is CAISGGDRVHTNEQFF.

The chain is built from TRBV10-3 and TRBJ2-1; 9 nucleotides match TRBD1. Germline assignment: CDR1 ENHRY and CDR2 SYGVKD. This CDR3 spans 17 amino acids. V gave up 0 bases and J gave up 9 bases; unmatched junction bases: 12. CDR3 nucleotides: TGTGCCATCAGTGAGTCGAACTCGGGACAGGGAGCGGCTGAGCAGTTCTTC. This sequence encodes CAISESNSGQGAAEQFF.

The chain joins TRBV5-1 to TRBJ2-1, with 9 bases lining up with TRBD1. The CDR3 has 14 amino acids. V shed 2 bases, J shed 6 bases, and the junction held 3 bases outside the gene matches. Germline V lookup: CDR1 SGHRS, CDR2 YFSETQ. The CDR3 loop is CASSLVQGANEQFF. The CDR3 nucleotides read TGCGCCAGCAGCTTAGTACAGGGGGCCAATGAGCAGTTCTTC. The full variable domain, rest sourced from reference TRBV5-1 and TRBJ2-1, is KAGVTQTPRYLIKTRGQQVTLSCSPISGHRSVSWYQQTPGQGLQFLFEYFSETQRNKGNFPGRFSGRQFSNSRSEMNVSTLELGDSALYLCASSLVQGANEQFFGPGTRLTVL.

In this sample, this clone turned up a few times. The chain uses TRBV5-4 and TRBJ1-2; TRBD1 agrees at 9 bases. The CDR3 is 14 residues long. The V gene end was trimmed by 5 bases and the J gene end by 6 bases; junction bases not matched to a gene: 8. CDR1 is SGHNT and CDR2 is YYREEE in the germline V gene (reference sequence). The CDR3 protein is CASSFTGGRDGYTF. The CDR3 DNA reads TGTGCCAGCAGTTTTACAGGGGGCAGAGATGGCTACACCTTC.

The chain has TRBV30 and TRBJ1-5; D is uncertain. The V gene lost 3 bases and the J gene lost 5 bases, with 11 bases spanning the gap. Germline assignment: CDR1 GTSNPN and CDR2 SVGIG (reference sequence). The CDR3 is made up of 13 amino acids. CDR3 in amino acids: CAWSPLEDQPQHF. CDR3 nucleotide sequence: TGTGCCTGGAGCCCCTTGGAGGATCAGCCCCAGCATTTT.

The chain couples TRBV10-3 to TRBJ1-2; D is unresolved. V shed 6 bases and J shed 2 bases, with 10 bases lying between them. Germline CDR1 ENHRY, CDR2 SYGVKD. The CDR3 sequence is 13 residues long. CDR3 region: CAISLSENYGYTF. The CDR3 DNA sequence: TGTGCCATCAGCCTAAGCGAAAACTATGGCTACACCTTC.